These T cell receptor beta chains were read from a single sample in a study of T cells in Graves' hyperthyroidism and ophthalmopathy. From the multiplex PCR reads, TCRdb called clonotypes with MiXCR, one entry per CDR3 protein. The sample records 450,000 to 650,000 distinct CDR3 sequences, approximately 15% being singletons. Specimen: blood. The receptors stem from a young woman with Graves' ophthalmopathy. Both conserved end residues are part of each CDR3. D genes are given only for firm matches. For some rows the clone size is stated as once, few or many, or as a class when expanded; others skip it.

D gene: -; J gene: TRBJ1-2; V gene: TRBV6-6; clone size: few; CDR3 DNA: TGTGCCAGCAGTTACCCATTCGAGAGAGATGGCTACACCTTC; CDR3 protein: CASSYPFERDGYTF
D gene: TRBD1; J gene: TRBJ2-7; V gene: TRBV20-1; clone size: few; CDR3 DNA: TGCAGTGCGAAACTGATACAGGGGGAGGCCTACGAGCAGTACTTC; CDR3 protein: CSAKLIQGEAYEQYF
D gene: TRBD1; J gene: TRBJ1-6; V gene: TRBV28; clone size: many; CDR3 DNA: TGTGCCAGCAGCATCGGACAGGGAGGTTCACCCCTCCACTTT; CDR3 protein: CASSIGQGGSPLHF
D gene: -; J gene: TRBJ1-2; V gene: TRBV7-2; clone size: many; CDR3 DNA: TGTGCCAGCAGCTTAGTGGGGGGGGGAGCGGCGTATGGCTACACCTTC; CDR3 protein: CASSLVGGGAAYGYTF
D gene: TRBD1; J gene: TRBJ2-6; V gene: TRBV6-5; clone size: once; CDR3 DNA: TGTGCCAGCAGTTCAGGGGGCGAGTTGTACGGGGCCAACGTCCTGACTTTC; CDR3 protein: CASSSGGELYGANVLTF
D gene: TRBD1; J gene: TRBJ1-2; V gene: TRBV6-5; clone size: few; CDR3 DNA: TGTGCCAGCAGTTACTCGTCCCGGACAGGGGGCGGTGGCTACACCTTC; CDR3 protein: CASSYSSRTGGGGYTF
D gene: -; J gene: TRBJ1-4; V gene: TRBV4-1; clone size: -; CDR3 DNA: TGCGCCAGCAGCCAGGTTAAAACTCCTGCAACTAATGAAAAACTGTTTTTT; CDR3 protein: CASSQVKTPATNEKLFF
D gene: -; J gene: TRBJ1-4; V gene: TRBV28; clone size: few; CDR3 DNA: TGTGCCAGCAGTTATGGGGTGAATGAAAAACTGTTTTTT; CDR3 protein: CASSYGVNEKLFF
D gene: -; J gene: TRBJ2-2; V gene: TRBV18; clone size: -; CDR3 DNA: TGTGCCAGCTCACCGAATAGGCAGGGGACCGGGGAGCTGTTTTTT; CDR3 protein: CASSPNRQGTGELFF
D gene: -; J gene: TRBJ2-1; V gene: TRBV7-6; clone size: many; CDR3 DNA: TGTGCCAGCAGGTCAGACGGGACGAATTACAATGAGCAGTTCTTC; CDR3 protein: CASRSDGTNYNEQFF
D gene: TRBD1; J gene: TRBJ1-5; V gene: TRBV12-3/TRBV12-4; clone size: many; CDR3 DNA: TGTGCCAGCAGCGAACAGGGGGCGAGCAATCAGCCCCAGCATTTT; CDR3 protein: CASSEQGASNQPQHF
D gene: -; J gene: TRBJ2-1; V gene: TRBV6-1; clone size: many; CDR3 DNA: TGTGCCAGCAGTTCGGGATTCTACAATGAGCAGTTCTTC; CDR3 protein: CASSSGFYNEQFF
D gene: -; J gene: TRBJ2-7; V gene: TRBV7-2; clone size: many; CDR3 DNA: TGTGCCAGCAGCTTAGCCACAGGAGCCTACGAGCAGTACTTC; CDR3 protein: CASSLATGAYEQYF
D gene: TRBD2; J gene: TRBJ2-1; V gene: TRBV7-2; clone size: many; CDR3 DNA: TGTGCCAGCAGCTTAAACCCGGGCCCGGGGGGGTTCTTC; CDR3 protein: CASSLNPGPGGFF
D gene: TRBD2; J gene: TRBJ2-1; V gene: TRBV11-2; clone size: -; CDR3 DNA: TGTGCCAGCAGCTTACAAAGCGGGAGAAATGAGCAGTTCTTC; CDR3 protein: CASSLQSGRNEQFF
D gene: TRBD1; J gene: TRBJ1-1; V gene: TRBV6-2/TRBV6-3; clone size: many; CDR3 DNA: TGTGCCAGCAGAGAGGACCGGGACAGTTACTCGAACACTGAAGCTTTCTTT; CDR3 protein: CASREDRDSYSNTEAFF
D gene: -; J gene: TRBJ2-3; V gene: TRBV6-2/TRBV6-3; clone size: few; CDR3 DNA: TGTGCCAGCGCCCTGACAGATACGCAGTATTTT; CDR3 protein: CASALTDTQYF
D gene: TRBD2; J gene: TRBJ2-7; V gene: TRBV5-1; clone size: many; CDR3 DNA: TGCGCCAGCAGCTTGGATCTACAGGGGTCTAAGGCGGGAGGGCCTTACTACGAGCAGTACTTC; CDR3 protein: CASSLDLQGSKAGGPYYEQYF
D gene: TRBD2; J gene: TRBJ2-2; V gene: TRBV6-1; clone size: few; CDR3 DNA: TGTGCCAGCAGCACGGGACTAGCGCTGGGCACCGGGGAGCTGTTTTTT; CDR3 protein: CASSTGLALGTGELFF
D gene: TRBD1; J gene: TRBJ1-2; V gene: TRBV4-1; clone size: many; CDR3 DNA: TGCGCCAGCAGCCTCCGGGACAGAAGTTATGGCTACACCTTC; CDR3 protein: CASSLRDRSYGYTF
D gene: TRBD2; J gene: TRBJ2-1; V gene: TRBV28; clone size: -; CDR3 DNA: TGTGCCAGCAGTTTCCCCCCAGGACTAGCGGGATTCTACAATGAGCAGTTCTTC; CDR3 protein: CASSFPPGLAGFYNEQFF
D gene: -; J gene: TRBJ2-1; V gene: TRBV5-5; clone size: many; CDR3 DNA: TGTGCCAGTCAGGAGGCAGCGGCCCTAAGTCGAAGTGAGCAGTTCTTC; CDR3 protein: CASQEAAALSRSEQFF
D gene: TRBD1; J gene: TRBJ1-2; V gene: TRBV7-2; clone size: many; CDR3 DNA: TGTGCCAGCAGCTTAGACCCCAGGGGAGGGGGCGCCTCCTATGGCTACACCTTC; CDR3 protein: CASSLDPRGGGASYGYTF
D gene: TRBD1; J gene: TRBJ2-7; V gene: TRBV12-3/TRBV12-4; clone size: many; CDR3 DNA: TGTGCCAGCAGTTTAGCACCGGGACAGGGGGCCTACGAGCAGTACTTC; CDR3 protein: CASSLAPGQGAYEQYF
D gene: -; J gene: TRBJ2-1; V gene: TRBV20-1; clone size: many; CDR3 DNA: TGCAGTGCTAGAGTGGTGGGTGGGGATACAAATGAGCAGTTCTTC; CDR3 protein: CSARVVGGDTNEQFF
D gene: TRBD2; J gene: TRBJ2-7; V gene: TRBV11-3; clone size: -; CDR3 DNA: TGTGCCAGCAGCTTAGGGACTAGCGGGAGTTTGAGCTACGAGCAGTACTTC; CDR3 protein: CASSLGTSGSLSYEQYF
D gene: -; J gene: TRBJ1-2; V gene: TRBV12-3/TRBV12-4; clone size: many; CDR3 DNA: TGTGCCAGCAGTCTCGGACACCACTATGGCTACACCTTC; CDR3 protein: CASSLGHHYGYTF
D gene: -; J gene: TRBJ2-7; V gene: TRBV11-2; clone size: many; CDR3 DNA: TGTGCCAGCAGCTTAGTCCGTAGACGCCGGAGCTCCTACGAGCAGTACTTC; CDR3 protein: CASSLVRRRRSSYEQYF
D gene: TRBD2; J gene: TRBJ2-3; V gene: TRBV6-2/TRBV6-3; clone size: many; CDR3 DNA: TGTGCCAGCAGTTACGTAGCGGGAGGGCCCAGTAGCACAGATACGCAGTATTTT; CDR3 protein: CASSYVAGGPSSTDTQYF
D gene: -; J gene: TRBJ2-5; V gene: TRBV7-2; clone size: many; CDR3 DNA: TGTGCCAGCAGTGGACAGTTATTAGGAGAGACCCAGTACTTC; CDR3 protein: CASSGQLLGETQYF
D gene: -; J gene: TRBJ2-7; V gene: TRBV3-1; clone size: many; CDR3 DNA: TGTGCCAGCAGCCAAGATACCTACGAGCAGTACTTC; CDR3 protein: CASSQDTYEQYF
D gene: TRBD2; J gene: TRBJ2-3; V gene: TRBV7-8; clone size: many; CDR3 DNA: TGTGCCAGCAGCTTATGGGTAGCGGGGACAGATACGCAGTATTTT; CDR3 protein: CASSLWVAGTDTQYF
D gene: -; J gene: TRBJ2-1; V gene: TRBV20-1; clone size: many; CDR3 DNA: TGCAGTGCTAGTCAGCGTGTGATGGGTGAGCAGTTCTTC; CDR3 protein: CSASQRVMGEQFF
D gene: -; J gene: TRBJ2-1; V gene: TRBV6-2/TRBV6-3; clone size: many; CDR3 DNA: TGTGCCAGCGCCCAGGGACTGAACAATGAGCAGTTCTTC; CDR3 protein: CASAQGLNNEQFF
D gene: -; J gene: TRBJ1-4; V gene: TRBV6-1; clone size: few; CDR3 DNA: TGTGCCAGCAGTGCTTATCCCGGGTCCAATGAAAAACTGTTTTTT; CDR3 protein: CASSAYPGSNEKLFF
D gene: -; J gene: TRBJ2-7; V gene: TRBV10-3; clone size: -; CDR3 DNA: TGTGCCATCAGTGGGGGGACGGAGAGCTCCTACGAGCAGTACTTC; CDR3 protein: CAISGGTESSYEQYF
D gene: TRBD2; J gene: TRBJ2-3; V gene: TRBV7-2; clone size: many; CDR3 DNA: TGTGCCAGCAGCCCGGAGTCCGGGACTAGCGGGAGTGGTACGCAGTATTTT; CDR3 protein: CASSPESGTSGSGTQYF
D gene: -; J gene: TRBJ2-3; V gene: TRBV4-3; clone size: -; CDR3 DNA: TGCGCCAGCAGCCAAGATCGCATCGGTCCCGCAGATACGCAGTATTTT; CDR3 protein: CASSQDRIGPADTQYF
D gene: -; J gene: TRBJ1-2; V gene: TRBV20-1; clone size: -; CDR3 DNA: TGCAGTGCTAGTCGCCCCGGAGTAGGCACCTTAGGCTACACCTTC; CDR3 protein: CSASRPGVGTLGYTF
D gene: -; J gene: TRBJ2-3; V gene: TRBV7-2; clone size: many; CDR3 DNA: TGTGCCAGCAGCTTAGCTCACGGAAAGCTCCCGACGCAGTATTTT; CDR3 protein: CASSLAHGKLPTQYF
D gene: -; J gene: TRBJ2-6; V gene: TRBV9; clone size: few; CDR3 DNA: TGTGCCAGCAGCGTATCCCGGTCCTCTGGGGCCAACGTCCTGACTTTC; CDR3 protein: CASSVSRSSGANVLTF